Listed here are 26 T cell receptor beta chains from one sample, sequenced in a study of identical twins. One entry per CDR3 protein, called by TCRdb with MiXCR from the 5' RACE reads. The repertoire holds roughly 260,000 distinct CDR3 sequences, roughly an eighth seen once, with around 8.3% in the top ten. Sequenced input: memory (CD45RO+) T cells sorted from blood. The receptors originated from a woman aged 18-29 years in good health.

Only a few counts were recorded for this clonotype. The germline gene is not matched at one end of the junction; a read error may be the cause. V usage is TRBV20-1 and J usage is TRBJ2-1; 8 nucleotides match TRBD2. Per the germline V gene, CDR1 is DFQATT and CDR2 is SNEGSKA (reference sequence). The CDR3 covers 12 residues. This CDR3 is CSAVQASGPPVF. The CDR3 DNA follows: TGCAGTGCCGTTCAGGCTAGCGGGCCCCCGGTCTTC.

This clonotype was detected a few times. The J gene is TRBJ1-2, the V gene TRBV6-6, with TRBD1 as a possible D gene (5 bases). Germline CDR1 reads MNHNY; CDR2 reads SVGAGI (reference sequence). The V and J ends lost 5 bases and 13 bases respectively, with 20 bases between them. The CDR3 covers 13 residues. The CDR3 DNA is TGTGCCAGCAGTCTCGGGGACTTGTCCCCCCCCACCTTC. Its translation: CASSLGDLSPPTF.

This clonotype occurred a few times. This chain uses TRBV2 with TRBJ2-7, with D perhaps TRBD1 (6 bases). The CDR3 has 13 residues. Per germline, CDR1 SNHLY and CDR2 FYNNEI. V shed 9 bases and J shed 7 bases, with 19 bases lying between them. As DNA, the CDR3 is TGTGCCAGTAGCGAACAGGGCTCGAGGGAGCAGTACTTC. Its translation: CASSEQGSREQYF.

The V and J genes are TRBV20-1 and TRBJ2-1; tentative D call: TRBD2 (6 bases). The CDR3 is 12 residues long. CDR1 and CDR2 (germline): DFQATT, SNEGSKA (reference sequence). Trimming shortened V by 6 bases and J by 5 bases, and 11 bases separated the two germline ends. The CDR3: CSARGENNEQFF. For the CDR3, the DNA is TGCAGTGCGCGGGGAGAGAACAATGAGCAGTTCTTC.

This clonotype was seen a handful of times. J is TRBJ1-6 and V is TRBV29-1; D gene ambiguous. CDR3 length: 13 amino acids. Trimming cost V 4 bases and J 6 bases, with 10 bases left between them. Germline CDR1 is SQVTM and CDR2 is ANQGSEA. CDR3 sequence: CSVAQRINSPLHF. The CDR3 DNA sequence: TGCAGCGTTGCGCAGAGAATTAATTCACCCCTCCACTTT.

The V call is TRBV20-1, the J call TRBJ2-5; 9 bases fit TRBD2. Germline-derived CDR1 and CDR2 are DFQATT and SNEGSKA (reference sequence). Germline trimming cut 3 bases from V and 3 bases from J; bases unmatched to any gene: 5. The CDR3 runs to 14 residues. CDR3: CSARAWTSEETQYF. The CDR3 nucleotides read TGCAGTGCTAGGGCGTGGACTAGCGAAGAGACCCAGTACTTC.

This clonotype was observed a few times. The chain combines TRBV20-1 with TRBJ2-7; TRBD2 agrees at 12 bases. The CDR3 spans 15 residues. The V gene end was trimmed by 6 bases and the J gene end by 0 bases; junction bases not matched to a gene: 6. The germline CDR1 and CDR2 sequences are DFQATT and SNEGSKA (reference sequence). CDR3 sequence (DNA): TGCAGTGCACGTCTAGCGGGAGGGAGCTCCTACGAGCAGTACTTC. Translated: CSARLAGGSSYEQYF.

This clonotype turned up a few times. This chain joins TRBV15 and TRBJ2-3; D gene unclear. CDR3 length: 9 amino acids. Germline CDR1 and CDR2: LNHNV and YYDKDF (reference sequence). Trimming removed 7 bases at V and 4 bases at J, with 0 bases between. The CDR3 DNA is TGTGCCACCACAGATACGCAGTATTTT. This codes for CATTDTQYF.

This clonotype turned up a few times. This chain joins TRBV5-6 and TRBJ1-2; D gene unclear. Germline-derived CDR1 and CDR2 are SGHDT and YYEEEE. The CDR3 has 12 amino acids. V lost 3 bases, J lost 8 bases, and 11 bases lay in between. The CDR3 DNA is TGTGCCAGCAGCTCCCCTGCCCGGGGCTACACCTTC. Translation: CASSSPARGYTF.

This clonotype has just a few counts. This chain uses TRBV6-5 with TRBJ2-7; D uncertain. The CDR3 extends over 15 amino acids. V lost 0 bases to trimming and J lost 2 bases, with 11 bases between them. Germline CDR1 MNHEY, CDR2 SVGAGI. The CDR3 DNA reads as TGTGCCAGCAGTTACTCAGGTGTTTTCACCTACGAGCAGTACTTC. Translation gives CASSYSGVFTYEQYF.

V and J are TRBV5-5 and TRBJ2-1; 8 bases fit TRBD2. With V trimmed by 6 bases and J by 5 bases, 4 bases remained unmatched. Germline V gene lookup returns CDR1 SGHKS and CDR2 YYEKEE (reference sequence). CDR3 length: 13 amino acids. The DNA for the CDR3 is TGTGCCAGCAAGACTAGCGACCACAATGAGCAGTTCTTC. The encoded protein is CASKTSDHNEQFF.

V usage is TRBV6-1 and J usage is TRBJ2-2, with TRBD2 identical over 7 bases. The V segment lost 6 bases and the J segment 0 bases; nucleotides outside the gene matches: 4. Germline assignment: CDR1 MNHNS and CDR2 SASEGT. This CDR3 comprises 15 residues. The CDR3 nucleotides are TGTGCCAGCAGCCCACTAGCGTCGAACACCGGGGAGCTGTTTTTT. This gives the protein CASSPLASNTGELFF.

This clonotype was recorded at least ten times. V and J are TRBV12-3 or TRBV12-4 and TRBJ1-5; possibly TRBD1 for D (5 bases). This CDR3 spans 13 amino acids. With 6 bases removed from V and 10 bases from J, the gap between germline ends came to 16 bases. The CDR3 sequence is CASSRDSAGPQHF. In DNA form, the CDR3 reads TGTGCCAGCAGCCGGGACTCCGCAGGACCCCAGCATTTT.

This clonotype was detected a few times. V and J are TRBV7-9 and TRBJ1-6; possible D gene TRBD1, 5 bases. Per germline, CDR1 SEHNR and CDR2 FQNEAQ (reference sequence). Deletions cut 3 bases from V and 7 bases from J, with 10 bases between. This CDR3 has 14 residues. CDR3: CASSFTTENSPLHF. In nucleotides, the CDR3 is TGTGCCAGCAGCTTTACGACAGAGAATTCACCCCTCCACTTT.

The CDR3 is CASSFGQSDSPLHF. In DNA, the CDR3 is TGCGCCAGCAGCTTCGGGCAGTCGGATTCACCCCTCCACTTT. The V call is TRBV5-1, the J call TRBJ1-6; unclear D gene. This CDR3 has 14 amino acids. The V and J ends lost 2 bases and 8 bases respectively, with 11 bases between them. The germline gives CDR1 SGHRS, CDR2 YFSETQ.

V and J are TRBV10-3 and TRBJ2-3, with unresolved D. Deletions cut 0 bases from V and 3 bases from J, with 10 bases between. There are 15 residues in the CDR3. Germline V lookup: CDR1 ENHRY, CDR2 SYGVKD. The chain's CDR3 is CAISESLVQTDTQYF. The DNA of the CDR3 is TGTGCCATCAGTGAGTCGTTAGTCCAAACAGATACGCAGTATTTT.

The sample holds many counts of this clonotype. The rearrangement joins TRBV7-2 to TRBJ1-2; D perhaps matches TRBD1 (5 bases). The germline gives CDR1 SGHTA, CDR2 FQGNSA. V lost 2 bases and J lost 8, with 9 bases in between. CDR3 length: 12 residues. CDR3 residues: CASSLQGRGYTF. The CDR3 DNA reads as TGTGCCAGCAGCTTACAGGGTCGGGGCTACACCTTC.

At least ten counts were recorded for this clonotype. The rearrangement uses TRBV7-9 and TRBJ1-1, with D perhaps TRBD1 (5 bases). Germline loops: CDR1 SEHNR, CDR2 FQNEAQ (reference sequence). The CDR3 runs to 14 residues. Trimming pared 4 bases from V and 5 bases from J, leaving 14 bases between. The DNA for the CDR3 is TGTGCCAGCAGCTCGCGCGCAGGGTCGACTGAAGCTTTCTTT. Protein product: CASSSRAGSTEAFF.

CDR3 in DNA: TGCAGTGCTGTCCGACTAGCGGGGGACTACAATGAGCAGTTCTTC. Encoded protein: CSAVRLAGDYNEQFF. The chain is built from TRBV20-1 and TRBJ2-1; TRBD2 aligns across 12 bases. The V segment lost 5 bases and the J segment 3 bases; nucleotides outside the gene matches: 5. This CDR3 is 15 amino acids long. Germline V gene data show CDR1 as DFQATT and CDR2 as SNEGSKA (reference sequence).

The chain joins TRBV7-9 to TRBJ2-6; TRBD2 agrees at 8 bases. V lost 6 bases to trimming and J lost 2 bases; unmatched junction nucleotides: 0. CDR1 SEHNR and CDR2 FQNEAQ come from the germline V gene (reference sequence). The length of the CDR3 is 14 residues. This CDR3 reads CASRGLAGANVLTF. DNA of the CDR3: TGTGCCAGCAGGGGACTAGCTGGGGCCAACGTCCTGACTTTC. The variable domain in full, with the rest retrieved from reference TRBV7-9 and TRBJ2-6, is DTGVSQNPRHKITKRGQNVTFRCDPISEHNRLYWYRQTLGQGPEFLTYFQNEAQLEKSRLLSDRFSAERPKGSFSTLEIQRTEQGDSAMYLCASRGLAGANVLTFGAGSRLTVL.

This clonotype was counted only a few times. V usage is TRBV12-3 or TRBV12-4 and J usage is TRBJ2-7; TRBD2 matches 8 bases. V lost 3 bases and J lost 3; bases outside the gene matches: 4. The CDR3 loop spans 14 amino acids. The CDR3 sequence: CASSLSGSGYEQYF. For the CDR3, the DNA is TGTGCCAGCAGTTTGAGCGGGAGCGGCTACGAGCAGTACTTC.

This chain uses TRBV6-2 or TRBV6-3 with TRBJ1-2, with 7 bases identical to TRBD1. Germline V gene sequence: CDR1 MNHEY, CDR2 SVGEGT. The CDR3 has 11 residues. V shed 6 bases and J 10 bases; nucleotides not matched to a gene: 5. CDR3: CASRNRGDYTF. In nucleotides, the CDR3 is TGTGCCAGCAGGAACAGGGGAGACTACACCTTC.

This clonotype was counted a few times. The rearrangement joins TRBV5-1 to TRBJ2-5; D is ambiguous. The CDR3 is 13 residues long. The V gene's germline CDR1 is SGHRS and CDR2 YFSETQ. Trimming removed 2 bases from V and 4 bases from J, with 9 bases in between. CDR3 nucleotide sequence: TGCGCCAGCAGCTTCAACCGTGGAGAGACCCAGTACTTC. As protein: CASSFNRGETQYF.

This clonotype appeared a few times. This chain links TRBV2 with TRBJ2-1; D is undetermined. This CDR3 comprises 14 residues. The germline V and J ends were trimmed by 8 bases and 1 base, with 12 bases remaining between them. The germline V gene has CDR1 SNHLY and CDR2 FYNNEI. Written as DNA, the CDR3 is TGTGCCAGCGTAAAAGGTGGTTCCTACAATGAGCAGTTCTTC. It yields the protein CASVKGGSYNEQFF.

This clonotype was observed many times. The rearrangement uses TRBV29-1 and TRBJ1-1; D gene ambiguous. The V end lost 4 bases, the J end lost 1 base, and 4 bases lay between the germline ends. Looked up from germline, CDR1 is SQVTM and CDR2 is ANQGSEA. This CDR3 contains 11 residues. The CDR3 loop is CSVVQNTEAFF. DNA for the CDR3: TGCAGCGTTGTGCAGAACACTGAAGCTTTCTTT.

This clonotype was counted a few times. For the CDR3, the DNA is TGCAGCGTTATCGGGATCATAGGCTTCGGAGAGACCCAGTACTTC. It yields the protein CSVIGIIGFGETQYF. J is TRBJ2-5 and V is TRBV29-1; maybe TRBD2 (5 bases). Germline V gene lookup returns CDR1 SQVTM and CDR2 ANQGSEA. The V end was cut by 5 bases, the J end by 4 bases, with 20 bases between. There are 15 residues in the CDR3.